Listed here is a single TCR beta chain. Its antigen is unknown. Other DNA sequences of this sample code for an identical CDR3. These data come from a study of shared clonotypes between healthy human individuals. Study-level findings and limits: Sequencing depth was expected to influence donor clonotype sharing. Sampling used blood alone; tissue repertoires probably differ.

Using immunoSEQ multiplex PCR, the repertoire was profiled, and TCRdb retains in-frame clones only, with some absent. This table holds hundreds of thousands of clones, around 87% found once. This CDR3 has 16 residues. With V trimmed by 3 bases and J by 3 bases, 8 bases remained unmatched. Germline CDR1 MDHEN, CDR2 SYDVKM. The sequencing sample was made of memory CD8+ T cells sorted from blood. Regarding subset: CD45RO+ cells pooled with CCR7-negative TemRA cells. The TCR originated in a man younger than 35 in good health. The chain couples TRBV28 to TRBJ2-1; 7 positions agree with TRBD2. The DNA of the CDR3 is TGTGCCAGCAGTTTGAAAGGGCTAGCGGACTACAATGAGCAGTTCTTC. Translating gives CASSLKGLADYNEQFF.